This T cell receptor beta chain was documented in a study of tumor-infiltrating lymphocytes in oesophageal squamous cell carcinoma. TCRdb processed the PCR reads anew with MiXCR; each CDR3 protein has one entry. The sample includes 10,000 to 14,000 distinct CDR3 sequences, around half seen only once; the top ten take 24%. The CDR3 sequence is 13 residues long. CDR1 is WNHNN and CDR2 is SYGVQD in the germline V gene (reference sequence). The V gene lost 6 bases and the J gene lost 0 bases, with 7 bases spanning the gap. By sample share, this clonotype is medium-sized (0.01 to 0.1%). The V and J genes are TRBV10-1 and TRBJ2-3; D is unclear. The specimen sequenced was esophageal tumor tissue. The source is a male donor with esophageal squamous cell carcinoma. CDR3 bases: TGCGCCAGCAGAGGTTCTAGCACAGATACGCAGTATTTT. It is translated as CASRGSSTDTQYF.